Sequencing of this TCR beta chain was carried out in a study of OX40 agonist ivuxolimab in advanced cancers. This CDR3 has 14 residues. Trimming cost V 3 bases and J 1 base, with 9 bases left between them. Germline lookup yields CDR1 KGHSH and CDR2 LQKENI. Sequencing was performed with immunoSEQ multiplex PCR; in TCRdb, only in-frame clones are kept and a portion is missing. The sample carries roughly 92,000 clones, 84% recorded once. Sample: CD4+ or CD8+ T cells sorted from blood, taken in a trial of the OX40 agonist ivuxolimab. The chain has TRBV18 and TRBJ1-1; no reliable D call. This TCR came from an adult with an advanced solid tumor such as melanoma, head and neck, liver or kidney cancer. The CDR3, as DNA: TGTGCCAGCTCACCCACTCTGAGGAACACTGAAGCTTTCTTT. Translated: CASSPTLRNTEAFF.